Given below is one TCR beta chain in context. These data originate in a study of shared clonotypes between healthy human individuals. TCRdb's copy holds only in-frame clones and misses some; the assay was immunoSEQ multiplex PCR. The table includes 2 million to 3 million clones, over 85% detected once. The V end was cut by 4 bases, the J end by 0 bases, with 7 bases between. The CDR3 runs to 14 residues. The germline gives CDR1 SGHTS, CDR2 YDEGEE. This TCR came from a man aged 18 to 35 in good health. Some clones in this sample may be carry-over from other donors' samples. Sequencing was carried out using naive CD4+ T cells from PBMCs. This sample's subset: CD45RA+ positively selected. V usage is TRBV5-8 and J usage is TRBJ1-4; the D gene is possibly TRBD1 (6 bases). The CDR3 DNA reads TGTGCCAGCAGCCACAGGGCAACTAATGAAAAACTGTTTTTT. As protein: CASSHRATNEKLFF.